This passage covers 15 T cell receptor beta chains from one sample sequenced in a study of response to subunit inactivated influenza vaccine. TCRdb ran MiXCR on the RT-PCR reads and lists one entry per CDR3 protein. The table records 650,000 to 700,000 distinct CDR3 sequences, roughly 14% of them present only once. This specimen consisted of PBMCs from blood, obtained roughly 13 days after vaccination. Receptors originate from a man between 45 and 60 years old who received an inactivated influenza vaccine.

The chain links TRBV3-1 to TRBJ2-7; the match to TRBD2 covers 7 bases. V lost 1 base, J lost 1 base, and 7 bases stayed unmatched. The germline gives CDR1 LGHDT, CDR2 YNNKEL (reference sequence). The CDR3 extends over 16 amino acids. CDR3 protein: CASSQAASGPSYEQYF. Written as DNA, the CDR3 is TGTGCCAGCAGCCAAGCAGCTAGCGGACCATCCTACGAGCAGTACTTC.

This clonotype was detected a few times. The chain links TRBV5-1 to TRBJ2-1, with 13 bases fitting TRBD2. This CDR3 region has 14 residues. Unmatched junction bases numbered 3, after V lost 3 bases and J lost 9 bases. The V gene's germline CDR1 is SGHRS and CDR2 YFSETQ. The CDR3 coding sequence is TGCGCCAGCAGCTGGACTAGCGGGGGAGGTGAGCAGTTCTTC. Its protein product is CASSWTSGGGEQFF.

This clonotype was observed a handful of times. The chain combines TRBV18 with TRBJ2-7; D gene ambiguous. With 3 bases removed from V and 1 base from J, the gap between germline ends came to 4 bases. The CDR3 is made up of 12 amino acids. In germline, CDR1 is KGHSH, CDR2 LQKENI. The chain's CDR3 is CASSPKSYEQYF. For the CDR3, the DNA is TGTGCCAGCTCACCTAAATCCTACGAGCAGTACTTC.

The rearrangement joins TRBV7-9 to TRBJ2-1, with TRBD2 matching over 12 bases. The CDR3 loop spans 13 amino acids. Germline values: CDR1 SEHNR, CDR2 FQNEAQ (reference sequence). V was clipped by 8 bases and J by 8 bases; unmatched bases: 4. CDR3 sequence: CASFLAGGDEQFF. CDR3 DNA: TGTGCCAGCTTCCTAGCGGGAGGGGATGAGCAGTTCTTC.

This CDR3 is CAWSVTGGASSIQYF. CDR3 nucleotide sequence: TGTGCCTGGAGTGTGACAGGGGGCGCATCTAGCATTCAGTACTTC. The V gene is TRBV30, the J gene TRBJ2-4; TRBD1 matches at 10 bases. The CDR3 has 15 amino acids. Germline lookup yields CDR1 GTSNPN and CDR2 SVGIG (reference sequence). V shed 0 bases and J 9 bases; nucleotides not matched to a gene: 8.

This clonotype was counted ten times or more. V is TRBV5-6 and J is TRBJ2-3; D is possibly TRBD2 (6 bases). This CDR3 spans 15 amino acids. The V and J ends lost 0 bases and 2 bases respectively, with 10 bases between them. The germline CDR1 and CDR2 sequences are SGHDT and YYEEEE. The CDR3 protein is CASSLERDSTDTQYF. In DNA, the CDR3 is TGTGCCAGCAGCTTGGAACGGGACTCCACAGATACGCAGTATTTT. The full variable domain, in which reference TRBV5-6 and TRBJ2-3 provide the parts outside the CDR3, is DAGVTQSPTHLIKTRGQQVTLRCSPKSGHDTVSWYQQALGQGPQFIFQYYEEEERQRGNFPDRFSGHQFPNYSSELNVNALLLGDSALYLCASSLERDSTDTQYFGPGTRLTVL.

This clonotype was seen a few times. The DNA of the CDR3 is TGCGCCAGCAGTGAGACAGGGGAAGAGACCCAGTACTTC. Translating it yields CASSETGEETQYF. The genes are TRBV10-2 and TRBJ2-5; 7 nucleotides line up with TRBD1. With V trimmed by 2 bases and J by 3 bases, 0 bases remained unmatched. CDR1 and CDR2 (germline): WSHSY, SAAADI. The CDR3 spans 13 residues.

This clonotype has only a few counts. J is TRBJ2-3 and V is TRBV7-2; 7 bases are shared with TRBD2. Germline assignment: CDR1 SGHTA and CDR2 FQGNSA. The CDR3 covers 17 residues. The V segment lost 5 bases and the J segment 1 base; nucleotides outside the gene matches: 12. The CDR3 region has the DNA TGTGCCAGCAGCCGGAATTTAGCGGGTCGGGGCACAGATACGCAGTATTTT. As protein: CASSRNLAGRGTDTQYF.

In this sample, this clonotype turned up a few times. The chain joins TRBV4-2 to TRBJ2-3; 11 positions agree with TRBD2. From germline, CDR1 is LGHNA and CDR2 YNFKEQ. Trimming took 0 bases from V and 4 from J; bases not matched to a gene: 6. This CDR3 has 17 residues. The CDR3, as DNA: TGTGCCAGCAGCCAAGAATTACTAGCGGGGGTGCCAGATACGCAGTATTTT. Its translation: CASSQELLAGVPDTQYF.

This clonotype was detected a few times. This sequence joins TRBV4-3 and TRBJ2-3; 8 positions match TRBD2. Germline CDR1 is LGHNA and CDR2 is YSLEER. The CDR3 covers 16 residues. V gave up 1 base and J gave up 6 bases; unmatched junction bases: 9. CDR3 nucleotides: TGCGCCAGCAGCCAAGGAACGTTCGGGGGGGCGGATACGCAGTATTTT. Translated: CASSQGTFGGADTQYF.

This clonotype was observed a few times. The CDR3 region has the DNA TGCAGCGTTAGACAGGCGGGCCTCTACGAGCAGTACTTC. Encoded protein: CSVRQAGLYEQYF. The chain couples TRBV29-1 to TRBJ2-7; TRBD1 might be the D (6 bases). This CDR3 is 13 amino acids long. Trimming left V 5 bases short and J 3 bases short, with 14 bases between. Germline V lookup: CDR1 SQVTM, CDR2 ANQGSEA.

This clonotype has only one observation. The DNA for the CDR3 is TGTGCCAGCAGCTTAGGGGTCGGTGGGGTGAGGAGTCAGCCCCAGCATTTT. It yields the protein CASSLGVGGVRSQPQHF. The chain has TRBV7-2 and TRBJ1-5, with D unclear. Germline-derived CDR1 and CDR2 are SGHTA and FQGNSA. V lost 1 base and J 6 bases, leaving 19 bases between the germline ends. This CDR3 region has 17 residues.

This clonotype occurred a few times. CDR3 DNA: TGCAGTGCTAATCAAGCGGGAGGTCCCGCGTTCTACGAGCAGTACTTC. Residues: CSANQAGGPAFYEQYF. The chain joins TRBV20-1 to TRBJ2-7; 9 bases line up with TRBD2. CDR1 and CDR2 (germline): DFQATT, SNEGSKA (reference sequence). J gave up 3 bases and V 4 bases, and 13 bases lay outside the gene matches. The CDR3 covers 16 residues.

The V gene is TRBV11-2, the J gene TRBJ1-1; TRBD1 agrees at 9 bases. The CDR3 is made up of 16 amino acids. The germline CDR1 and CDR2 sequences are SGHAT and FQNNGV. V was pared by 3 bases and J by 0 bases, with 5 bases of the junction left unmatched. In DNA, the CDR3 is TGTGCCAGCAGCTTCGGACAGGGGACAATGAACACTGAAGCTTTCTTT. Translation gives CASSFGQGTMNTEAFF.

This sequence joins TRBV4-2 and TRBJ1-5; possibly TRBD1 for D (5 bases). V gave up 3 bases and J gave up 3 bases, with 12 bases separating them. Germline-derived CDR1 and CDR2 are LGHNA and YNFKEQ. The CDR3 is made up of 15 amino acids. The CDR3 region is CASSQQGRTNQPQHF. The DNA for the CDR3 is TGTGCCAGCAGCCAGCAGGGTAGGACCAATCAGCCCCAGCATTTT.